This T cell receptor beta chain was sequenced during a study of blood T cell repertoires in COVID-19. Across the study: Material from acute and convalescent COVID-19 was sourced from the United States, Italy and Spain. T cells, B-cell-depleted T cells, or PBMCs supplied cDNA or gDNA.

The germline V and J ends were trimmed by 6 bases and 5 bases, with 14 bases remaining between them. The CDR3 is made up of 13 amino acids. Germline V gene data show CDR1 as WSHSY and CDR2 as SAAADI. Profiled with immunoSEQ multiplex PCR; TCRdb holds only in-frame clones, not every one. The sample includes 35,000 to 45,000 clones, approximately 91% of them seen just once. The chain has TRBV10-2 and TRBJ2-7; D perhaps matches TRBD1 (6 bases). The sample taken for sequencing was peripheral blood. The TCR comes from a human donor in a cohort sampled during active COVID-19. The CDR3 region has the DNA TGCGCCAGCAGACGGACACAGGGCAACGAGCAGTACTTC. This codes for CASRRTQGNEQYF.